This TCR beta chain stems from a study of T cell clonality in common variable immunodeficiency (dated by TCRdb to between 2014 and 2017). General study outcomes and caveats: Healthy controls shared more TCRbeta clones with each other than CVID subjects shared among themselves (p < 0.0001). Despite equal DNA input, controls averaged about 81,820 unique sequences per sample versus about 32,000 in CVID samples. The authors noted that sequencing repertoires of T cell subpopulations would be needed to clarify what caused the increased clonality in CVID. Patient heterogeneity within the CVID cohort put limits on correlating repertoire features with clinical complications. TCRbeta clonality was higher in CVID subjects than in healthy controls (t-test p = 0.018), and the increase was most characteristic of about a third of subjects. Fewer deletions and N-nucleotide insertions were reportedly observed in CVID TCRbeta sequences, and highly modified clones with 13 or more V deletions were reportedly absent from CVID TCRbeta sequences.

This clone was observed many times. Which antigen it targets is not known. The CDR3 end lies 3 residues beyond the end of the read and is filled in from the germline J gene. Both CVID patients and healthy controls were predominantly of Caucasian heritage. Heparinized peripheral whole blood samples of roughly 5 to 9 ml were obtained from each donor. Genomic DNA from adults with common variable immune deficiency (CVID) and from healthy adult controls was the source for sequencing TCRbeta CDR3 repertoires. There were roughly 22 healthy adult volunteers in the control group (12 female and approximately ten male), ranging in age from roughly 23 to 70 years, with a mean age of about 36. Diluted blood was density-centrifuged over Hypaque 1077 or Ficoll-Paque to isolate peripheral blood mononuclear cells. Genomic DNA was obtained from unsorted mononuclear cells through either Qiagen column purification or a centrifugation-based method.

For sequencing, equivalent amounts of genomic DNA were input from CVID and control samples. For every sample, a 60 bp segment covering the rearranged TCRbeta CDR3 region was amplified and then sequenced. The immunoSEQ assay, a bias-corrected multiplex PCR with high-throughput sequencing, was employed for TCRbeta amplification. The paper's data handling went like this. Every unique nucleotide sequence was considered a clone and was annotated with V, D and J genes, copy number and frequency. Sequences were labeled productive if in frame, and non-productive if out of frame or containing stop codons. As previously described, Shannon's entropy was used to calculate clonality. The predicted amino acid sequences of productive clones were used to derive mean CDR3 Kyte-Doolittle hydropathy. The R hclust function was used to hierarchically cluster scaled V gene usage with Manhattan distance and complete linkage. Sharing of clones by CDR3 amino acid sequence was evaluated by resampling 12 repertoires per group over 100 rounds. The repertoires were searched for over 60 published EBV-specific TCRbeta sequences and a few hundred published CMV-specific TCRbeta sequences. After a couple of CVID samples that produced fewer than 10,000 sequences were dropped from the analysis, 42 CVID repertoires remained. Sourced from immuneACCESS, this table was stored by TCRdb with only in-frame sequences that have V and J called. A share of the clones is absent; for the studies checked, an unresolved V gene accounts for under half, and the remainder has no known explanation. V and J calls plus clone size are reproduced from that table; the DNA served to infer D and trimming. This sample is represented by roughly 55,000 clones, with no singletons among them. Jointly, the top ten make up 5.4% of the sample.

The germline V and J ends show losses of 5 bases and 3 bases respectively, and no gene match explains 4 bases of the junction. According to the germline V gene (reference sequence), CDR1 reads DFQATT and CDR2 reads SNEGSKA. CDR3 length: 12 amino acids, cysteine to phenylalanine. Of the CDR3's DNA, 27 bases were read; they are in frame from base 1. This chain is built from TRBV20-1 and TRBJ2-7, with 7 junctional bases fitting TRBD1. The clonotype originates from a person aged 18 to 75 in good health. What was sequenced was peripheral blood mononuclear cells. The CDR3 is CSADRDSYEQYF. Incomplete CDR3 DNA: TGCAGTGCTGACCGGGACAGCTACGAG.